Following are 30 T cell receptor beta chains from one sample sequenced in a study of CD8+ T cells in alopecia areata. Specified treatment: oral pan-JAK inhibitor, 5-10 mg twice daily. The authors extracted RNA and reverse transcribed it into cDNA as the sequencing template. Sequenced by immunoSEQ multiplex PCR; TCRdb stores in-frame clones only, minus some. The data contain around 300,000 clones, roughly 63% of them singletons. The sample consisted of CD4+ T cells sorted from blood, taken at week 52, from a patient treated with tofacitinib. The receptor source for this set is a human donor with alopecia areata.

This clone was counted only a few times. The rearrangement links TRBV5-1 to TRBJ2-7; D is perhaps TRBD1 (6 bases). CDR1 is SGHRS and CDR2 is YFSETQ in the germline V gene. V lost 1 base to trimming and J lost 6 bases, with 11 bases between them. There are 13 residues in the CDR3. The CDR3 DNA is TGCGCCAGCAGCTTGTCAGGGGTAAGCGAGCAGTACTTC. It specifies CASSLSGVSEQYF.

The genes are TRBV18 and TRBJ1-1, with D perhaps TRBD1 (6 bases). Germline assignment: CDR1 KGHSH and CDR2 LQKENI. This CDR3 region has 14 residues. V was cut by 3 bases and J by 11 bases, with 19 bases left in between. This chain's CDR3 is CASSPVTGTLDAFF. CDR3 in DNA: TGTGCCAGCTCACCCGTAACAGGGACCCTGGACGCTTTCTTT.

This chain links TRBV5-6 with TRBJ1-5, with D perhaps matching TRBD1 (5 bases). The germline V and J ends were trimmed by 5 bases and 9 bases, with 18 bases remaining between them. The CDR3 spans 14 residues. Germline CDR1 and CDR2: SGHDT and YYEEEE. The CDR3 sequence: CASSRTPNGGPQHF. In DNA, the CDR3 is TGTGCCAGCAGTAGGACTCCAAACGGGGGGCCCCAGCATTTT.

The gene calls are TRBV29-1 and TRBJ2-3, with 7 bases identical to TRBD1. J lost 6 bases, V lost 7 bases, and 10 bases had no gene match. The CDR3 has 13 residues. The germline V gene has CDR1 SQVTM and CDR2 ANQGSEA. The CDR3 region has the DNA TGCAGCGCCCAGGGGGTCACGGGGGATACGCAGTATTTT. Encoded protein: CSAQGVTGDTQYF.

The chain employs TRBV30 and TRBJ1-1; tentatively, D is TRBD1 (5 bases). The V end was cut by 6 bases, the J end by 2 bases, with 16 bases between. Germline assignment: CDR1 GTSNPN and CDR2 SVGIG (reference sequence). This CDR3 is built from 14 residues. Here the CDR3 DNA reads TGTGCCTGTTCCCCAGGGATGAGAAACACTGAAGCTTTCTTT. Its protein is CACSPGMRNTEAFF.

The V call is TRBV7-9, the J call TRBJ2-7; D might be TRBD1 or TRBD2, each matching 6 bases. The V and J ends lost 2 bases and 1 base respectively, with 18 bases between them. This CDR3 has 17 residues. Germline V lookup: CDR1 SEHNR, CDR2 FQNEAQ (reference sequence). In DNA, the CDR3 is TGTGCCAGCAGCTTATGGAGGGGGAACTTCCAATCCTACGAGCAGTACTTC. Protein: CASSLWRGNFQSYEQYF.

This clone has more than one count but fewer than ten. In DNA form, the CDR3 reads TGTGCCAGCAGTGAGGACAGAATCACAGATACGCAGTATTTT. The encoded protein is CASSEDRITDTQYF. V gene TRBV6-1 combines with J gene TRBJ2-3, with a tentative D call TRBD1 (6 bases). Germline V CDR1 and CDR2: MNHNS, SASEGT. V was pared by 3 bases and J by 2 bases, with 9 bases between. This CDR3 has 14 residues.

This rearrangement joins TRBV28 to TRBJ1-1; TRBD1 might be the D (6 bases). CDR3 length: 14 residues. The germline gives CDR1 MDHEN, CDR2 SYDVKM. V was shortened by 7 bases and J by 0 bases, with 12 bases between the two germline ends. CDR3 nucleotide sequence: TGTGCCAGCATACCGGGACATCTGAACACTGAAGCTTTCTTT. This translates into CASIPGHLNTEAFF.

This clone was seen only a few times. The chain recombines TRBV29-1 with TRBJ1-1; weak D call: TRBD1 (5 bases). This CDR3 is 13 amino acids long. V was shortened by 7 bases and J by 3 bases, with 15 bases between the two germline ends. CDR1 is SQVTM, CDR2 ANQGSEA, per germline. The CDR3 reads CSAGGRRDTEAFF. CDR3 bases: TGCAGCGCCGGGGGACGGAGGGACACTGAAGCTTTCTTT.

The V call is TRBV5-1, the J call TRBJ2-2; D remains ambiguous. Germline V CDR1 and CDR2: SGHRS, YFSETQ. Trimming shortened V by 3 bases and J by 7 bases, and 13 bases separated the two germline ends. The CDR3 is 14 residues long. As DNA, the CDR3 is TGCGCCAGCAGCTCGGACGTACGGAACGGGGAGCTGTTTTTT. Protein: CASSSDVRNGELFF.

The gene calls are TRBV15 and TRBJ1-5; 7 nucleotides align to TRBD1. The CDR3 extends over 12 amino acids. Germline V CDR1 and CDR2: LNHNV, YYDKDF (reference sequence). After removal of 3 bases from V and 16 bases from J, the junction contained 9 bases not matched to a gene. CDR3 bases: TGTGCCACCAGCAGGTATCAGGGGGTAGAACATTTT. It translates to CATSRYQGVEHF.

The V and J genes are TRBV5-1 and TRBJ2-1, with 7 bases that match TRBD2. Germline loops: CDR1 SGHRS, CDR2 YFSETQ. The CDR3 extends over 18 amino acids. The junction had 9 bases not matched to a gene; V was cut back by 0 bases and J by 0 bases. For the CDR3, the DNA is TGCGCCAGCAGCTTGGGAGGTAGCGGGTTTAGCTCCTACAATGAGCAGTTCTTC. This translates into CASSLGGSGFSSYNEQFF. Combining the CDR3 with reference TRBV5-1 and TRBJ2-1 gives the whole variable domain KAGVTQTPRYLIKTRGQQVTLSCSPISGHRSVSWYQQTPGQGLQFLFEYFSETQRNKGNFPGRFSGRQFSNSRSEMNVSTLELGDSALYLCASSLGGSGFSSYNEQFFGPGTRLTVL.

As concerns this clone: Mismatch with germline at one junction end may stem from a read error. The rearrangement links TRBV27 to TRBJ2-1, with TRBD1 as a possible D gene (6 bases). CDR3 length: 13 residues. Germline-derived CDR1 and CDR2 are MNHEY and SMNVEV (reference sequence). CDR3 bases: TGTGCCAGCAGTTCCTCAGGACAGAAGAGGGAAATCTTC. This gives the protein CASSSSGQKREIF.

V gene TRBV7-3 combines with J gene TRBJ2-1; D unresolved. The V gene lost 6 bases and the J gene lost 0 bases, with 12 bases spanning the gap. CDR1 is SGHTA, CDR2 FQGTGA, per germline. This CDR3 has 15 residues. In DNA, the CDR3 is TGTGCCAGCAGTATGGGTATGGCCTCCTACAATGAGCAGTTCTTC. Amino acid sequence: CASSMGMASYNEQFF.

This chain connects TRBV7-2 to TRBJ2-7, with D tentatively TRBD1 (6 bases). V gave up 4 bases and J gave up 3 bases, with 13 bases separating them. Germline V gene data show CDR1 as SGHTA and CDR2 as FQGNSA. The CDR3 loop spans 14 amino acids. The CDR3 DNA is TGTGCCAGCAGCTCCGGAACAGGGTACTACGAGCAGTACTTC. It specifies CASSSGTGYYEQYF.

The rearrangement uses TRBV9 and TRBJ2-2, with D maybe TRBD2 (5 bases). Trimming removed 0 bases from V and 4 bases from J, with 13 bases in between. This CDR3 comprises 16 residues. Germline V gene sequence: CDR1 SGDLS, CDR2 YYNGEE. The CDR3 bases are TGTGCCAGCAGCGTAGGGACGGGGAGCGCCACCGGGGAGCTGTTTTTT. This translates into CASSVGTGSATGELFF.

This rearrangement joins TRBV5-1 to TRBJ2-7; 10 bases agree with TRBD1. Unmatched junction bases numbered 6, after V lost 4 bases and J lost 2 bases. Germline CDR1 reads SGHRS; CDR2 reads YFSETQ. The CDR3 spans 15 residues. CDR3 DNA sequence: TGCGCCAGCAGCGGCGGGACAGGGGTTACCTACGAGCAGTACTTC. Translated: CASSGGTGVTYEQYF.

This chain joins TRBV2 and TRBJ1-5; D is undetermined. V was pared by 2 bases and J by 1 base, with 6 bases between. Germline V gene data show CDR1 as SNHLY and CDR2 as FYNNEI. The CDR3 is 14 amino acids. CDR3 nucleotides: TGTGCCAGCAGTGAAATCAACAGCAATCAGCCCCAGCATTTT. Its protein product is CASSEINSNQPQHF.

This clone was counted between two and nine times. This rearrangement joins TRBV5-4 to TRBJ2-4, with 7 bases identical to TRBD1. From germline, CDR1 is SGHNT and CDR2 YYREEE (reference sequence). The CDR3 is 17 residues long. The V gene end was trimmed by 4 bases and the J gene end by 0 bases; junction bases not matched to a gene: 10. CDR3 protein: CASSPSTGILAKNIQYF. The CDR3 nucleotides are TGTGCCAGCAGCCCATCGACAGGGATACTAGCCAAAAACATTCAGTACTTC.

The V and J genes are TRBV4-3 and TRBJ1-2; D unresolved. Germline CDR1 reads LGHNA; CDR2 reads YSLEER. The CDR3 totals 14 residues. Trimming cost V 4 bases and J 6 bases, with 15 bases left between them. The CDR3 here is CASSRTGPSDGYTF. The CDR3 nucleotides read TGCGCCAGCAGCCGAACCGGGCCAAGCGATGGCTACACCTTC.

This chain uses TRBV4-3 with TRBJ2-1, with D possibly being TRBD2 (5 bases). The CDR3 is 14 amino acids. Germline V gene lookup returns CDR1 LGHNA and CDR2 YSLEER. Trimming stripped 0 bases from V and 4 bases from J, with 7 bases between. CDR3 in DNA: TGCGCCAGCAGCCAAGAACTAGTGTACAATGAGCAGTTCTTC. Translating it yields CASSQELVYNEQFF.

The chain's CDR3 is CSVEDPTTDTQYF. The DNA of the CDR3 is TGCAGCGTTGAAGACCCCACTACAGATACGCAGTATTTT. The chain has TRBV29-1 and TRBJ2-3; D not certain. The CDR3 consists of 13 residues. V gave up 0 bases and J gave up 3 bases, with 7 bases separating them. The germline V gene encodes CDR1 SQVTM and CDR2 ANQGSEA.

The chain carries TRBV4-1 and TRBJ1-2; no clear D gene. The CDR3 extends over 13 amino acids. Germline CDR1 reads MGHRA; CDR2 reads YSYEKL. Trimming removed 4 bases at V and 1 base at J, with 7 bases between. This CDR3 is CASSRRDNYGYTF. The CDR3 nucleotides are TGCGCCAGCAGCCGAAGGGATAACTATGGCTACACCTTC.

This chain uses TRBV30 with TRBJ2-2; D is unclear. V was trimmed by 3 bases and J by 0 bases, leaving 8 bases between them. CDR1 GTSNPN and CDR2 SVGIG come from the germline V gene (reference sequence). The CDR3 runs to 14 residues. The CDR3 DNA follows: TGTGCCTGGAGCCGGCAGCCGAACACCGGGGAGCTGTTTTTT. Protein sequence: CAWSRQPNTGELFF.

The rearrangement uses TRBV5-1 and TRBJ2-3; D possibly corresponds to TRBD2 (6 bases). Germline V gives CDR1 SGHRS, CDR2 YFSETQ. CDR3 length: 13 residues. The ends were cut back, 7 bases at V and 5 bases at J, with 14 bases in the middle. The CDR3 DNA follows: TGCGCCAGCCGGGAGCTTTCAGGAGATACGCAGTATTTT. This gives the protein CASRELSGDTQYF.

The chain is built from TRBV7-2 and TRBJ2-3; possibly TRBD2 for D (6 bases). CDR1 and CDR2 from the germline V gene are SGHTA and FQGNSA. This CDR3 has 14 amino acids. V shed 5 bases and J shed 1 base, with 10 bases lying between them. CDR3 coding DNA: TGTGCCAGCAGCCCTTCTAGCGGCACAGATACGCAGTATTTT. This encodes CASSPSSGTDTQYF.

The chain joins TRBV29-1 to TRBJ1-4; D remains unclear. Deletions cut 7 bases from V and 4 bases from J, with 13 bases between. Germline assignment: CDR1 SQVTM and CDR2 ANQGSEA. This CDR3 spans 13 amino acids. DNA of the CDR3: TGCAGCGCCGGCGCACGGGGTAATGAAAAACTGTTTTTT. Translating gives CSAGARGNEKLFF.

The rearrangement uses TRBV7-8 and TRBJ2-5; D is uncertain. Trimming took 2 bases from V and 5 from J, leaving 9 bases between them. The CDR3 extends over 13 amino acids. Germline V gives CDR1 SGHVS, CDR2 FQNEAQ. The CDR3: CASSLRMGETQYF. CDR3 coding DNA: TGTGCCAGCAGCTTACGGATGGGGGAGACCCAGTACTTC.

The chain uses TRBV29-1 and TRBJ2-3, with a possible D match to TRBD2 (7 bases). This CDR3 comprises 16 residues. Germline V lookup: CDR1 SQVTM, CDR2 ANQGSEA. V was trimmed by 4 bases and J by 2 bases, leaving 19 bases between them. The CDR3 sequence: CSVVPTSGGNTDTQYF. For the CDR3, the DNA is TGCAGCGTTGTGCCCACATCGGGGGGCAACACAGATACGCAGTATTTT.

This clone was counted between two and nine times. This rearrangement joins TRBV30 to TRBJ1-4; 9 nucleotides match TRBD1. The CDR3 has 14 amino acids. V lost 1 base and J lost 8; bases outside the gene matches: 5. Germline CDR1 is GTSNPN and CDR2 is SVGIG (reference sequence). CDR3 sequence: CAWSGGDRDEKLFF. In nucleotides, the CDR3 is TGTGCCTGGAGTGGTGGGGACAGGGACGAAAAACTGTTTTTT.